Listed here is a single T cell receptor (beta chain). Its target is unknown. Researchers took RNA transcripts and amplified the TCR beta CDR3 regions from them. The TCR CDR3 was amplified in a first-round RT-PCR using the HTBI primer set. In TCRdb, the multiplex PCR reads were re-called with MiXCR into one record per CDR3 protein. This table has 37,000 or so distinct CDR3 sequences, roughly 52% appearing once. The data were taken from a study of T cells in Graves' hyperthyroidism and ophthalmopathy. At the level of the study: Peripheral blood was acquired at first diagnosis, ahead of any therapy whatsoever.

Study-level findings and limits: Blood held most thyroid clonotypes expanded above 0.001 frequency. In the analysis, a 13 V-J model separated ophthalmopathy from stable hyperthyroidism.

The sequence was collected from a man aged 35 to 55 with Graves' ophthalmopathy. Sequenced sample: blood.

CDR3 sequence: CSAAAGNREQYF. CDR3 bases: TGCAGCGCGGCGGCGGGGAACCGCGAGCAGTACTTC. The J gene is TRBJ2-7, the V gene TRBV29-1, with a weak D call TRBD2 (6 bases). CDR3 length: 12 residues. Germline-derived CDR1 and CDR2 are SQVTM and ANQGSEA. Trimming stripped 7 bases from V and 6 bases from J, with 16 bases between.